This entry concerns a single T cell receptor beta chain. There is no known antigen for this receptor. There are no base qualities to consult, and no much larger clone falls within one base. This sample was included in a study of T cells after yellow fever vaccination (dated by TCRdb to the late 2010s). A note on the overall study: Libraries from fractions with low cell numbers were prepared with the SMART-Seq v4 Ultra Low Input RNA kit. Blood samples were taken at several timepoints before and after primary and secondary immunization, and bulk PBMC replicates and cell subsets were isolated. The cohort comprised two healthy male donors, one aged 18 to 30 and one aged 30 to 40 years. Bulk TCR alpha and beta repertoires were sequenced longitudinally to track T-cell clones before and after primary and booster YFV17D yellow fever vaccination.

What the research found in general, with its limitations: The secondary T-cell response was found to be weaker but faster than the primary response, with a peak reached on day 5 rather than on day 15. Computational filtering was required because FACS-sorted repertoires could contain abundant contaminating clonotypes from the bulk population. The study included only a couple of donors, which limits how far the findings can be generalized. Most clones expanded after primary vaccination were re-detected after the booster (around 96% of CD4 and around 88% of CD8), suggesting broad memory maintenance. A small fraction of clonotypes showed up in both the CD4 and CD8 compartments, probably as a result of convergent recombination.

TCR cDNA was synthesized by 5'RACE template switching, which introduced a universal primer site and unique molecular identifiers. cDNA synthesis was primed from both the TCR alpha and TCR beta constant segments. Libraries were amplified in two PCR steps, with sample barcodes and sequencing adapters added in the second step. Libraries were sequenced on Illumina HiSeq 2500 (2x100 bp) or NovaSeq (2x150 bp). On the authors' methods: MIGEC was used to demultiplex reads and collapse the reads into UMI consensus sequences, and MiXCR was used for V(D)J alignment. Clonotypes responding to the vaccine were identified with edgeR on replicate PBMC samples, with the criteria of FDR below 0.01 and a log2 fold change above 5 up to day 15. Each bulk clonotype was labeled CD4 or CD8 based on which sequenced repertoire, CD4 or CD8, contained the clonotype at higher abundance. TCRdb reprocessing: public reads trimmed at Q25 with fastp, clones called with MiXCR, in-frame beta chains kept. Each entry merges the rows of one CDR3 protein and shows their most common DNA and genes. Clone size and V and J calls follow TCRdb, not the original study. The table for this sample lists 300,000 to 400,000 distinct CDR3 sequences; about 6% of them were counted only once. Approximately 16% of the sample belongs to the ten largest clones.

CDR1 and CDR2 were assigned from the germline V gene as MDHEN and SYDVKM. V loses 4 bases of germline sequence and J loses 5 bases, and the interval between the two ends is 11 bases. There are 13 amino acids in the CDR3, from cysteine to phenylalanine inclusive. This entry keeps only the CDR3 DNA: 39 bases, framed from base 1. The treatment or condition label, read with the paper, signifies: live attenuated yellow fever vaccine strain. At every blood-draw timepoint, two biological replicates of bulk PBMCs were collected. PBMCs were isolated from peripheral blood using a standard Ficoll-Paque protocol. TriZol was used to extract RNA from bulk PBMCs, from CD4 and CD8 fractions, and from dextramer-positive and dextramer-negative fractions.

The material sequenced was PBMCs, taken 5 days after the yellow fever booster vaccination. The chain was built from TRBV28 and TRBJ2-5, with the D gene uncertain. This TCR derives from a man aged 30 to 45 who received the YFV17D yellow fever vaccine. The bases are TGTGCCAGCAGTTATACGGTGGAGGAGACCCAGTACTTC. It specifies CASSYTVEETQYF.